Below, one T cell receptor (beta chain) is given with its context. What antigen it recognizes has not been identified. One base away there is no much larger clone; base qualities are not given. The method behind the library was PCR. TCR sequencing of DNA from cultured CD4+ T cells used the Oncomine TCR Beta short-read assay at the Johns Hopkins FTIC core. The QIAamp micro DNA kit was used to extract genomic DNA from the cultured CD4+ T cells. Oncomine TCR Beta libraries from cultured CD4+ T cells were pooled using unique dual indexes and sequenced on an Illumina iSeq 100. The authors' analysis ran thus. Non-productive sequences were filtered out, and CDR3s that did not start with C, did not end with F or W, or were shorter than 7 amino acids were discarded. Antigen-specific clonotypes were identified with the MANAFEST web application by comparing peptide-stimulated wells with reference and other culture wells. To be called positive, a clone needed an FDR below 0.05, an odds ratio above 5, and a productive frequency above 0.1% in at least two of three replicate wells. Clonotypes that were significantly expanded in both SARS-CoV-2 spike wells and at least one common cold coronavirus spike condition were defined as cross-reactive. CDR3 homology was assessed with Levenshtein distances (stringdist) and unrooted phylogenetic trees (ape) in R version 3.6.1. TCRdb took the public reads, trimmed them with fastp at Q25, ran MiXCR for clone calling and kept in-frame beta chains. When rows share a CDR3 protein, they turn into one entry using the most common DNA and genes. The V and J calls shown here were made by TCRdb, not taken from the authors' results. For this sample the table gives about 20,000 distinct CDR3 sequences, of which about 43% were detected only once. Over 2.5% of the sample lies in the top ten.

The data were taken from a study of vaccination and CD4 T cells after COVID-19 (dated by TCRdb to 2022 to 2024). At the level of the whole study: SARS-CoV-2 positivity had been established in the convalescent patients by nasal swab PCR, and mild disease was recorded in under ten of these patients and severe disease in one. In the convalescent cohort there were six males and four females, among whom were two Hispanic individuals, seven Caucasians, two Asians and one multiracial person. Each participant got two doses of either the Pfizer-BioNTech BNT162b2 vaccine (n=8) or the Moderna mRNA-1273 vaccine (n=2). Post-COVID blood samples from convalescent patients were collected a median of around 110 days after diagnosis, with a range of 35 to 161 days. Post-vaccine blood samples were collected a median of around 70 days after the second vaccine dose, ranging from 14 to 241 days. Overlapping spike peptide pools from SARS-CoV-2 and from the common cold coronaviruses HCoV-NL63, HCoV-OC43 and HCoV-229E were used as culture stimuli. Control cultures received a CEFX viral epitope pool as the positive control, an HIV-1 Nef peptide pool as the negative control, or no peptide. In around ten COVID-19 convalescent patients and a handful of infection-naive healthy vaccine recipients, the spike-specific CD4+ TCR repertoire before mRNA vaccination was compared with the repertoire after mRNA vaccination. The full study reports these points: Relatively few convalescent patients were included in the study, and early timepoints after natural infection were not analyzed. Of the vaccine-specific clones in convalescent patients, 304 of 307, or nearly all, reacted only to SARS-CoV-2 spike and did not cross-react with common cold coronaviruses. The median number of SARS-CoV-2-reactive clonotypes rose from 20 to 25 after infection to 38 after vaccination, but the change was not significant. In convalescent patients, a median approximately 89% of post-vaccine SARS-CoV-2-reactive clones were detected only after vaccination, suggesting vaccine-specific priming.

V loses 6 bases, J loses 1 base, and the germline ends lie 20 bases apart. Spanning cysteine to phenylalanine, the CDR3 consists of 17 amino acids. Just the 51-base CDR3 DNA is kept, in frame starting at base 1. From a lookup of the germline V gene, CDR1 and CDR2 are ENHRY and SYGVKD. Sample treatment or condition, as interpreted from the label and publication: roughly nine-day PBMC culture with coronavirus spike peptide pools or control peptides (ViraFEST assay). To expand antigen-specific T cells with peptide pools and then pick out the expanded clonotypes through TCR sequencing, the study relied on the ViraFEST assay. Positive SARS-CoV-2 PCR tests in the convalescent patients dated from March to December 2020, before Alpha, Beta and Delta variants emerged in the United States. Each well held around 2 million PBMCs cultured with about 9.8 ug/ml peptide pools in IMDM containing 5% human AB serum and around 10 IU/ml IL-2. On days 3 and 7, half of the culture medium was replaced with fresh IL-2-containing medium. CD4+ T cells were isolated after approximately ten days of culture through negative selection using the EasySep CD4+ T cell isolation kit. Ficoll-Paque Plus gradient centrifugation was used to isolate PBMCs from whole blood, and the isolated PBMCs were then either used fresh or cryopreserved at -140C. Each culture condition was generally run in triplicate wells.

This TCR came from a human donor who had recovered from COVID-19. The chain couples TRBV10-3 to TRBJ2-3; the D gene is perhaps TRBD2, from 6 matching bases. Source: CD4+ T cells from blood, cultured in vitro, taken after SARS-CoV-2 vaccination. CDR3 sequence: CAISNSLEGEGTDTQYF. The DNA sequence is TGTGCCATCAGCAACTCCCTGGAAGGGGAGGGCACAGATACGCAGTATTTT.